The rows below give T cell receptor beta chains drawn from one sample of a study of post-analysis software for immune sequencing data. A single record per CDR3 protein comes from TCRdb applying MiXCR to the PCR reads. The sample records roughly 400,000 distinct CDR3 sequences, 39% being singletons. Input material: blood. Every receptor here comes from a girl aged 2 to 10 with multiple sclerosis. Each CDR3 is given with its conserved first and last residue. A D gene is named only where the DNA matches it firmly. Clone size is shown for a subset of rows, as once, few, many or a class of expanded clone.

TRBV12-3/TRBV12-4	TRBJ1-2	-	-	CASSGTGTFYGYTF	TGTGCCAGCAGCGGCACCGGGACATTCTATGGCTACACCTTC
TRBV5-1	TRBJ1-4	-	few	CASSRSATNEKLFF	TGCGCCAGCAGCCGTAGTGCAACTAATGAAAAACTGTTTTTT
TRBV29-1	TRBJ2-2	TRBD2	few	CSAGLAGGRTGELFF	TGCAGCGCCGGACTAGCGGGGGGTCGGACCGGGGAGCTGTTTTTT
TRBV29-1	TRBJ2-5	-	-	CSVRPGQETQYF	TGCAGCGTTCGGCCAGGGCAAGAGACCCAGTACTTC
TRBV4-3	TRBJ2-1	TRBD2	few	CASSPHLAGTNYNEQFF	TGCGCCAGCAGCCCGCACCTAGCGGGTACAAACTACAATGAGCAGTTCTTC
TRBV28	TRBJ1-5	-	-	CASSLAYGGQPQHF	TGTGCCAGCAGTTTAGCGTACGGGGGACAGCCCCAGCATTTT
TRBV5-1	TRBJ2-1	TRBD2	few	CASGGLAGGDEQFF	TGCGCCAGCGGGGGACTAGCGGGGGGGGATGAGCAGTTCTTC
TRBV18	TRBJ2-7	-	-	CASSRNTGLKAYEQYF	TGTGCCAGCTCAAGAAACACGGGCCTGAAGGCCTACGAGCAGTACTTC
TRBV28	TRBJ2-1	-	-	CASSPYGAGKYNEQFF	TGTGCCAGCAGCCCCTATGGGGCAGGGAAATACAATGAGCAGTTCTTC
TRBV29-1	TRBJ2-7	TRBD1	few	CSVGGQGRHEQYF	TGCAGCGTGGGGGGACAGGGACGCCACGAGCAGTACTTC
TRBV7-2	TRBJ2-1	TRBD2	-	CASSSAPAGAVPYNEQFF	TGTGCCAGCAGCTCGGCCCCAGCGGGAGCCGTACCTTACAATGAGCAGTTCTTC
TRBV5-1	TRBJ2-7	TRBD1	-	CASSAGQGLYEQYF	TGCGCCAGCAGCGCGGGACAGGGCCTCTACGAGCAGTACTTC
TRBV7-3	TRBJ2-3	-	-	CASSPNPLASTDTQYF	TGTGCCAGCAGCCCTAACCCCCTAGCGAGCACAGATACGCAGTATTTT
TRBV6-5	TRBJ2-7	-	few	CASSYSVGGRGYEQYF	TGTGCCAGCAGTTACTCGGTCGGAGGCAGGGGATACGAGCAGTACTTC
TRBV10-3	TRBJ2-5	-	-	CAIRESSGQETQYF	TGTGCCATCAGGGAGTCGTCAGGCCAAGAGACCCAGTACTTC
TRBV19	TRBJ1-2	-	few	CASETSPYGYTF	TGTGCCAGTGAGACTTCCCCCTATGGCTACACCTTC
TRBV20-1	TRBJ2-1	TRBD2	-	CSANDRTSGEYNEQFF	TGCAGTGCTAATGATCGGACTAGCGGGGAGTACAATGAGCAGTTCTTC
TRBV6-6	TRBJ1-1	TRBD1	-	CASSDRGNTEAFF	TGTGCCAGCAGCGACAGGGGGAACACTGAAGCTTTCTTT
TRBV25-1	TRBJ1-2	-	-	CASSANSNYGYTF	TGTGCCAGCAGTGCCAACTCTAACTATGGCTACACCTTC
TRBV6-5	TRBJ1-6	-	-	CASSSDNTINSPLHF	TGTGCCAGCAGTTCTGACAATACCATTAATTCACCCCTCCACTTT
TRBV7-8	TRBJ2-7	-	few	CASSLVFASGRRTHEQYF	TGTGCCAGCAGCTTAGTTTTCGCCTCCGGGCGCCGAACCCACGAGCAGTACTTC
TRBV5-1	TRBJ2-7	TRBD1	-	CASSGGAGTAYEQYF	TGCGCCAGCAGCGGAGGCGCCGGGACAGCCTACGAGCAGTACTTC
TRBV28	TRBJ2-7	TRBD1	-	CARPGQGNYEQYF	TGTGCCAGACCGGGACAGGGCAACTACGAGCAGTACTTC
TRBV20-1	TRBJ2-7	-	-	CSASMGSYEQYF	TGCAGTGCTAGCATGGGGTCTTACGAGCAGTACTTC
TRBV2	TRBJ2-5	TRBD1	-	CASSGTGDEQYF	TGTGCCAGCAGTGGGACAGGGGATGAGCAGTACTTC
TRBV24-1	TRBJ2-2	TRBD2	-	CATKAGITGELFF	TGTGCCACGAAAGCGGGGATCACCGGGGAGCTGTTTTTT
TRBV5-1	TRBJ2-3	TRBD1	-	CASSPGTGGADTQYF	TGCGCCAGCAGCCCAGGGACAGGGGGCGCTGATACGCAGTATTTT
TRBV20-1	TRBJ2-4	TRBD2	few	CSAAAGGGENIQYF	TGCAGTGCAGCAGCGGGAGGTGGAGAAAACATTCAGTACTTC
TRBV6-5	TRBJ1-4	-	-	CATRGLEKLFF	TGTGCCACCAGGGGTCTTGAAAAACTGTTTTTT
TRBV29-1	TRBJ2-7	-	many	CSVEVNGYEQYF	TGCAGCGTTGAGGTTAATGGCTACGAGCAGTACTTC
TRBV20-1	TRBJ2-3	-	-	CSAATRDITDTQYF	TGCAGTGCTGCGACTAGGGACATCACAGATACGCAGTATTTT